The sequence of this TCR beta chain was determined in a study of blood T cell repertoires in COVID-19. On the study more broadly: Samples taken during acute and convalescent COVID-19 were collected in the United States, Italy and Spain. T cells, B-cell-depleted T cells, or PBMCs supplied cDNA or gDNA.

Data came from immunoSEQ multiplex PCR; TCRdb stores just in-frame clones and leaves some out. Of 120,000 or so clones detected, under 95% appear once; the ten largest clones hold 3% to 4%. This clone was detected only a few times. The CDR3 is made up of 13 amino acids. V was clipped by 3 bases and J by 8 bases, with 13 bases between them. The chain combines TRBV12-3 or TRBV12-4 with TRBJ1-2; D may be TRBD1 (6 bases). The source of this sequence is a man aged 50 to 60 with active COVID-19. Sequencing was done on a sample of peripheral blood. This CDR3 reads CASSFPQGLGYTF. In DNA form, the CDR3 reads TGTGCCAGCAGTTTTCCCCAGGGGCTGGGCTACACCTTC.